The 18 T cell receptor beta chains in this list originate from one sample, sequenced in a study of Graves' ophthalmopathy and Graves' hyperthyroidism. Amplifying from RNA transcripts, the study obtained TCR beta CDR3 regions. Investigators did first-round RT-PCR with HTBI primers, then second-round multiplex PCR. Each CDR3 protein gets one entry after TCRdb re-called the multiplex PCR reads with MiXCR. The sample has about 1.2 million distinct CDR3 sequences, about 40% seen once; the top ten hold 11%. Sequenced sample: peripheral blood or thyroid tissue (not recorded which). These receptors originate from an adult man with Graves' hyperthyroidism.

This clonotype was recorded a few times. V gene TRBV9 combines with J gene TRBJ2-7, with 11 bases aligning to TRBD1. The V and J ends lost 4 bases and 7 bases, in that order; junction bases with no gene match: 10. This CDR3 has 15 amino acids. Per the germline V gene, CDR1 is SGDLS and CDR2 is YYNGEE. CDR3 amino acids: CASSKRGQGESEQYF. DNA of the CDR3: TGTGCCAGCAGCAAGAGGGGACAGGGGGAATCGGAGCAGTACTTC.

In regard to this clonotype: This may arise from a read error, as a much more abundant clone is one base away. The J gene is TRBJ1-3, the V gene TRBV20-1; tentative D call: TRBD1 (5 bases). The CDR3 extends over 13 amino acids. Germline CDR1 is DFQATT and CDR2 is SNEGSKA (reference sequence). V dropped 5 bases and J dropped 0 bases, with 8 bases sitting between them. The DNA for the CDR3 is TGCAGTGCTGATACAGGCTCTGGAAACACCATATATTTT. It is translated as CSADTGSGNTIYF.

This clonotype was seen ten or more times. The chain carries TRBV10-3 and TRBJ1-5, with D unclear. The CDR3 has 15 amino acids. Germline V gene data show CDR1 as ENHRY and CDR2 as SYGVKD. Trimming took 0 bases from V and 1 from J, leaving 7 bases between them. The DNA for the CDR3 is TGTGCCATCAGTGAGTCGGCGGGGAGCAATCAGCCCCAGCATTTT. Its protein is CAISESAGSNQPQHF.

The J gene is TRBJ2-6, the V gene TRBV18, with a possible D match to TRBD1 (6 bases). CDR3 size: 17 residues. The germline V gene has CDR1 KGHSH and CDR2 LQKENI. The V end lost 3 bases, the J end lost 2 bases, and 14 bases lay between the germline ends. CDR3 in DNA: TGTGCCAGCTCACCCGACAGGAGCGGAACTGGGGCCAACGTCCTGACTTTC. Translation gives CASSPDRSGTGANVLTF.

This clonotype has more than one count but fewer than ten. The chain combines TRBV11-2 with TRBJ2-7; 7 nucleotides line up with TRBD2. Trimming at V came to 0 bases and at J to 3 bases, leaving 5 bases not matched to a gene. The length of the CDR3 is 15 residues. Looked up from germline, CDR1 is SGHAT and CDR2 is FQNNGV. Written as DNA, the CDR3 is TGTGCCAGCAGCTTAGATGATCGGGAGGTCTACGAGCAGTACTTC. It specifies CASSLDDREVYEQYF.

A single count supports this clonotype. This chain uses TRBV7-9 with TRBJ2-2, with D tentatively TRBD1 (6 bases). This CDR3 is 12 amino acids long. Germline V gene lookup returns CDR1 SEHNR and CDR2 FQNEAQ (reference sequence). The V end lost 5 bases, the J end lost 10 bases, and 11 bases lay between the germline ends. The CDR3 region is CASSLRQEELFF. The CDR3 bases are TGTGCCAGCAGCCTACGACAGGAGGAGCTGTTTTTT.

The rearrangement uses TRBV29-1 and TRBJ2-7; maybe TRBD1 (6 bases). V lost 4 bases and J 2 bases, leaving 12 bases between the germline ends. Germline V CDR1 and CDR2: SQVTM, ANQGSEA. CDR3 size: 13 residues. CDR3: CSVGADSPYEQYF. The CDR3 nucleotides read TGCAGCGTTGGGGCGGACAGTCCCTACGAGCAGTACTTC.

Many counts were recorded for this clonotype. This chain uses TRBV29-1 with TRBJ2-7; D unclear. Per the germline V gene, CDR1 is SQVTM and CDR2 is ANQGSEA. Trimming shortened V by 3 bases and J by 3 bases, and 6 bases separated the two germline ends. The CDR3 runs 11 residues. CDR3 sequence (DNA): TGCAGCGTTGACACCGACTACGAGCAGTACTTC. Translation: CSVDTDYEQYF.

This clonotype was found many times. The V and J genes are TRBV6-2 or TRBV6-3 and TRBJ2-5, with no clear D. The CDR3 runs 14 residues. CDR1 and CDR2 (germline): MNHEY, SVGEGT. V was pared by 1 base and J by 2 bases, with 8 bases between. This CDR3 is CASSYYQSQETQYF. The CDR3 DNA reads TGTGCCAGCAGTTACTACCAGTCTCAAGAGACCCAGTACTTC.

Details on this clonotype: This clone may be a read error of a much larger clone one base away. The chain carries TRBV6-5 and TRBJ2-7; TRBD1 agrees at 7 bases. The CDR3 has 13 residues. In germline, CDR1 is MNHEY, CDR2 SVGAGI. This chain's CDR3 is CASSGTANYERYF. CDR3 bases: TGTGCCAGCAGCGGGACAGCTAACTACGAGCGGTACTTC.

In this sample, this clonotype turned up many times. The V and J genes are TRBV15 and TRBJ2-7; 9 nucleotides agree with TRBD1. CDR1 and CDR2 (germline): LNHNV, YYDKDF (reference sequence). The trim removed 0 bases at V and 2 bases at J, leaving 2 bases unmatched. CDR3 length: 15 amino acids. The CDR3 protein is CATSRETGGPYEQYF. CDR3 DNA: TGTGCCACCAGCAGAGAAACAGGGGGCCCCTACGAGCAGTACTTC.

The rearrangement links TRBV20-1 to TRBJ1-4; D uncertain. V lost 6 bases and J 4 bases, leaving 18 bases between the germline ends. Germline values: CDR1 DFQATT, CDR2 SNEGSKA (reference sequence). CDR3 length: 15 residues. The CDR3 region has the DNA TGCAGTGCCCGTTTTCTAGGACGGTTTAATGAAAAACTGTTTTTT. This gives the protein CSARFLGRFNEKLFF.

CDR3 nucleotide sequence: TGTGCCAGCGCGTGGTTGGGACAGGGAAATTCACCCCTCCACTTT. Translated, it gives CASAWLGQGNSPLHF. The chain combines TRBV27 with TRBJ1-6; 9 bases map to TRBD1. This CDR3 has 15 residues. V lost 8 bases and J lost 7; bases outside the gene matches: 9. Looked up from germline, CDR1 is MNHEY and CDR2 is SMNVEV (reference sequence).

The chain uses TRBV7-8 and TRBJ2-2; D is ambiguous. Germline V gene data show CDR1 as SGHVS and CDR2 as FQNEAQ. This CDR3 spans 16 amino acids. V dropped 5 bases and J dropped 1 base, with 14 bases sitting between them. This chain's CDR3 is CASSPATLRNTGELFF. The DNA of the CDR3 is TGTGCCAGCAGCCCTGCGACCCTAAGGAACACCGGGGAGCTGTTTTTT.

Only a few counts were recorded for this clonotype. The chain couples TRBV24-1 to TRBJ2-5; D not resolved. Trimming removed 4 bases at V and 1 base at J, with 9 bases between. This CDR3 comprises 14 residues. CDR1 is KGHDR and CDR2 is SFDVKD in the germline V gene. The CDR3 region is CATSERGAQETQYF. In DNA, the CDR3 is TGTGCCACCAGTGAGCGCGGCGCCCAAGAGACCCAGTACTTC.

In this sample, this clonotype turned up many times. V and J are TRBV29-1 and TRBJ1-1, with 10 bases identical to TRBD1. In germline, CDR1 is SQVTM, CDR2 ANQGSEA. CDR3 size: 13 residues. J lost 6 bases, V lost 6 bases, and 7 bases had no gene match. CDR3 DNA: TGCAGCGTCGAGGACAGGGGGATTTCTGAAGCTTTCTTT. It is translated as CSVEDRGISEAFF.

This clonotype was seen many times. This chain uses TRBV5-6 with TRBJ1-2; the D is unclear. In germline, CDR1 is SGHDT, CDR2 YYEEEE. V was shortened by 3 bases and J by 8 bases, with 11 bases between the two germline ends. This CDR3 spans 12 amino acids. The CDR3 sequence: CASSYGLGGYTF. In DNA, the CDR3 is TGTGCCAGCAGCTACGGCCTCGGGGGCTACACCTTC.

On this clonotype: A junction end diverges from the germline sequence, so it may reflect a read error. The chain is built from TRBV12-3 or TRBV12-4 and TRBJ1-5; no definite D call. This CDR3 contains 13 residues. In nucleotides, the CDR3 is TGTGCCAGCAGCTTAGGGAAGTATCAGCCCCAGCATTTT. Translation: CASSLGKYQPQHF.